This T cell receptor beta chain was sequenced in a study of shared clonotypes between healthy human individuals. CD45RO-negative, CCR7-selected cells formed the naive CD8 fraction, which excluded terminally differentiated effector memory CD45RA+ cells. This clone was observed a single time. The antigen is undetermined. Sequencing was performed with immunoSEQ multiplex PCR; in TCRdb, only in-frame clones are kept and a portion is missing. The table has some 2 million clones, roughly 95% seen once. Study outcomes and limitations: Tissues were not sampled, only blood, and their repertoires likely differ.

Germline V gene lookup returns CDR1 SGHDT and CDR2 YYEEEE. The CDR3 is 15 amino acids. V was cut by 4 bases and J by 2 bases, with 16 bases left in between. This sequence originates from a man between 18 and 35 years old in good health. Sequenced material: naive CD8+ T cells sorted from blood. The V call is TRBV5-6, the J call TRBJ2-7; a possible D gene is TRBD1 (6 bases). This CDR3 reads CASSPFSGTTYEQYF. Written as DNA, the CDR3 is TGTGCCAGCAGCCCGTTCTCCGGGACAACCTACGAGCAGTACTTC.